The next 10 T cell receptor beta chains were all read from a single sample in a study of T cells in Graves' hyperthyroidism and ophthalmopathy (dated by TCRdb to between 2017 and 2020). The library was generated by multiplex PCR. The listed sequencing device is Illumina HiSeq 2000. Amplification of TCR beta CDR3 regions was carried out from RNA transcripts. For the first round of RT-PCR on the TCR CDR3, the HTBI primer set was used together with the Qiagen OneStep RT-PCR kit. TCRdb redid the processing of the public reads, applying fastp at Q25 and MiXCR, and retained in-frame beta chains. When rows share a CDR3 protein, they turn into one entry using the most common DNA and genes. The sample table records fewer than 110,000 distinct CDR3 sequences; approximately 50% of these occur just once. The ten largest clonotypes hold 26% of the sample. Material: blood. These receptors all stem from a man aged 35 to 55 with Graves' hyperthyroidism.

A note on this clonotype: Possible read error: a much larger clone is one base away. This chain connects TRBV5-1 to TRBJ2-1; possible D gene TRBD2, 5 bases. This CDR3 has 15 residues. CDR1 and CDR2 (germline): SGHRS, YFSETQ. CDR3 DNA sequence: TGCGCCAGCAGCCCGCCAGCGGTTACCTACAAGGAGCAGTTCTTC. This sequence encodes CASSPPAVTYKEQFF.

The CDR3 region is CASSQGTTRTDTQYF. The CDR3 bases are TGTGCCAGCAGCCAAGGAACTACCCGCACAGATACGCAGTATTTT. The rearrangement joins TRBV9 to TRBJ2-3; D call uncertain. The germline CDR1 and CDR2 sequences are SGDLS and YYNGEE. This CDR3 spans 15 amino acids. Deletions cut 4 bases from V and 1 base from J, with 13 bases between.

A few counts support this clonotype. The CDR3 spells CASSAFTYEQYF. CDR3 in DNA: TGTGCCAGCTCCGCATTTACTTACGAGCAGTACTTC. The J gene is TRBJ2-7, the V gene TRBV13; D gene ambiguous. Trimming removed 8 bases at V and 4 bases at J, with 12 bases between. Germline V gene data show CDR1 as PRHDT and CDR2 as FYEKMQ (reference sequence). CDR3 length: 12 residues.

This clonotype came up many times. The V gene is TRBV19, the J gene TRBJ2-6; a weak D match, TRBD2 (5 bases). V was shortened by 4 bases and J by 1 base, with 8 bases between the two germline ends. The CDR3 is 15 residues long. Per the germline V gene, CDR1 is LNHDA and CDR2 is SQIVND (reference sequence). CDR3: CASSTTTSGANVLTF. Here the CDR3 DNA reads TGTGCCAGTAGTACGACTACATCTGGGGCCAACGTCCTGACTTTC.

This clonotype was detected ten times or more. The rearrangement links TRBV5-1 to TRBJ2-7; no clear D. This CDR3 is 13 amino acids long. Germline CDR1 is SGHRS and CDR2 is YFSETQ. V lost 1 base, J lost 2 bases, and 7 bases lay in between. CDR3 region: CASSLMGPYEQYF. The CDR3 DNA sequence: TGCGCCAGCAGCTTGATGGGCCCCTACGAGCAGTACTTC.

This sequence joins TRBV29-1 and TRBJ2-1; tentative D call: TRBD2 (6 bases). Trimming removed 5 bases at V and 1 base at J, with 15 bases between. CDR3 size: 15 residues. The germline V gene encodes CDR1 SQVTM and CDR2 ANQGSEA. CDR3 DNA sequence: TGCAGCGTTTCCCGGGACGGGGGTTCCTACAATGAGCAGTTCTTC. Translated: CSVSRDGGSYNEQFF.

This clonotype has at least ten counts. The V call is TRBV14, the J call TRBJ2-7; TRBD2 matches 7 bases. Germline values: CDR1 SGHDN, CDR2 FVKESK. V dropped 1 base and J dropped 0; count of bases not matched to a gene: 3. This CDR3 comprises 15 residues. The CDR3 DNA reads as TGTGCCAGCAGCCAAGGGGGCGGGGGCTCCTACGAGCAGTACTTC. This sequence encodes CASSQGGGGSYEQYF. The whole variable domain, remainder taken from reference TRBV14 and TRBJ2-7, is EAGVTQFPSHSVIEKGQTVTLRCDPISGHDNLYWYRRVMGKEIKFLLHFVKESKQDESGMPNNRFLAERTGGTYSTLKVQPAELEDSGVYFCASSQGGGGSYEQYFGPGTRLTVT.

This clonotype was seen at least ten times. The V call is TRBV6-1, the J call TRBJ1-1; 7 bases are shared with TRBD1. The V gene end was trimmed by 5 bases and the J gene end by 13 bases; junction bases not matched to a gene: 7. The CDR3 consists of 11 residues. From germline, CDR1 is MNHNS and CDR2 SASEGT. The CDR3: CASSRQGIGFF. As DNA, the CDR3 is TGTGCCAGCAGTCGACAGGGAATTGGTTTCTTT.

The chain has TRBV7-6 and TRBJ1-5, with D possibly being TRBD1 (6 bases). The CDR3 totals 16 residues. Per germline, CDR1 SGHVS and CDR2 FNYEAQ. Trimming stripped 3 bases from V and 11 bases from J, with 23 bases between. The DNA of the CDR3 is TGTGCCAGCAGCTTGGGAGCGGGAGTGGGACAAGAGACCCAGCATTTT. Its translation: CASSLGAGVGQETQHF. Full variable domain (rest looked up from reference TRBV7-6 and TRBJ1-5): GAGVSQSPRYKVTKRGQDVALRCDPISGHVSLYWYRQALGQGPEFLTYFNYEAQQDKSGLPNDRFSAERPEGSISTLTIQRTEQRDSAMYRCASSLGAGVGQETQHFGDGTRLSIL.

At least ten counts were recorded for this clonotype. This chain connects TRBV19 to TRBJ1-1, with a possible D match to TRBD1 (6 bases). The CDR3 extends over 11 amino acids. The germline V gene encodes CDR1 LNHDA and CDR2 SQIVND (reference sequence). The ends were cut back, 6 bases at V and 8 bases at J, with 10 bases in the middle. CDR3 protein: CASSTGLEAFF. In DNA form, the CDR3 reads TGTGCCAGTAGCACAGGGCTAGAAGCTTTCTTT.